The T cell receptor (beta chain) described here comes from a study of beta chain features in type 1 diabetes. The germline V and J ends were trimmed by 8 bases and 8 bases, with 13 bases remaining between them. CDR3 length: 12 amino acids. From germline, CDR1 is LNHDA and CDR2 SQIVND (reference sequence). Notes on the study in general: For TCRB rearrangement, an influence of HLA type remained unresolved here. The study found moderately but significantly shorter TCRB CDR3s in all four CD4+ subsets of Type 1 diabetes patients. With patients and controls alike, PCR might favor shorter templates to an equal degree.

The authors reverse transcribed all of the isolated RNA, so sequencing captured expressed TCRB transcripts. The repertoire was sequenced with immunoSEQ multiplex PCR; TCRdb's copy has only in-frame clones and lacks some. This sample has under 950,000 clones, with 15% to 20% found just once. As concerns this clone: The antigen remains unidentified.

The TCR sequence derives from a woman younger than 30 in good health. The V call is TRBV19, the J call TRBJ1-3; D is ambiguous. Sample: naive CD4+ T cells from blood. CDR3 nucleotides: TGTGCCAGTGGTGTAAACCGGGACACCATATATTTT. This gives the protein CASGVNRDTIYF.